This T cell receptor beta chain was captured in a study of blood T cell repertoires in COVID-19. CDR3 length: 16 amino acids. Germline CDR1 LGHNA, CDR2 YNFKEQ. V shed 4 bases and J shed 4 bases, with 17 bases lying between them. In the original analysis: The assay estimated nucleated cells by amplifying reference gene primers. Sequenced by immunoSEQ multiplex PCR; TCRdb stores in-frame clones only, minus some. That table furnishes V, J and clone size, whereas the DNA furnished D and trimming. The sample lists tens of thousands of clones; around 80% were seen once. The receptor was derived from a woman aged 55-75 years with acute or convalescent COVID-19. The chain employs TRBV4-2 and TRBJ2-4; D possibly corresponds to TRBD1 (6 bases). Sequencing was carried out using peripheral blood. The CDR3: CASSPSTGGGKNIQYF. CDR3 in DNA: TGTGCCAGCAGCCCATCGACAGGAGGCGGTAAAAACATTCAGTACTTC.